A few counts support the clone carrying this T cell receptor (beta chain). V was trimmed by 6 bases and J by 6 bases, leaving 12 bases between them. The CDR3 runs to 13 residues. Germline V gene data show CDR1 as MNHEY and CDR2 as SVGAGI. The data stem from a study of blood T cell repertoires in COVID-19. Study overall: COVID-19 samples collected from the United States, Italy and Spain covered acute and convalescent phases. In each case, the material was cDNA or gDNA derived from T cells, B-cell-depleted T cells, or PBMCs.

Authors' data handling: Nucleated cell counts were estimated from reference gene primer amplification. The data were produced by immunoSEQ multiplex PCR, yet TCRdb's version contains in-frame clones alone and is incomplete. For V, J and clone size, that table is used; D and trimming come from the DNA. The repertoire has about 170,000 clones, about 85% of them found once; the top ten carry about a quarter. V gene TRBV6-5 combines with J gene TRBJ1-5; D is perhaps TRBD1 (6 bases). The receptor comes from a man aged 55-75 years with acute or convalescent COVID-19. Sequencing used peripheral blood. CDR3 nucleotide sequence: TGTGCCAGCAGACCACAGGGTAGTCAGCCCCAGCATTTT. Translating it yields CASRPQGSQPQHF.